These 5 T cell receptor beta chains share one sample of origin, sequenced in a study of T cells in women clearing cervical HPV infection. The protocol was immunoSEQ multiplex PCR, while the TCRdb copy is restricted to in-frame clones and leaves out a portion. This sample's table reports approximately 13,000 clones. The source material was blood buffy coat. The origin of the receptors is a woman aged 18 to 75 with a cervical HPV16 infection that either progressed to CIN3+ or cleared (not recorded which).

With regard to this clone: The CDR3 end falls 3 residues outside the read, so it is completed with the germline J gene. The chain joins TRBV27 to TRBJ2-1, with 7 bases aligning to TRBD2. V lost 1 base and J lost 7; bases outside the gene matches: 1. The germline V gene has CDR1 MNHEY and CDR2 SMNVEV (reference sequence). The CDR3 has 13 amino acids. The sequenced part of the CDR3 DNA is TGTGCCAGCAGTTTATGGACTAGTAATGAG. This gives the protein CASSLWTSNE. The whole CDR3 region reads CASSLWTSNEQFF.

Comment on this clone: The CDR3 end is not reached by the read, which stops 3 residues before it; the germline J gene fills it in. The gene calls are TRBV20-1 and TRBJ2-1; D is perhaps TRBD1 (6 bases). This CDR3 has 14 residues. V was trimmed by 0 bases and J by 6 bases, leaving 12 bases between them. Germline CDR1 and CDR2: DFQATT and SNEGSKA (reference sequence). Incomplete CDR3 DNA: TGCAGTGCTAGAGATTTTTCAGGGGCCAATGAG. Translating it yields CSARDFSGANE. The whole CDR3 protein is CSARDFSGANEQFF.

CDR3 bases read: TGTGCCAGCAGCTCTTGGACAGGGGCCCAAGAGACC. This codes for CASSSWTGAQET. The whole CDR3 reads CASSSWTGAQETQYF. The chain combines TRBV7-2 with TRBJ2-5, with 9 bases matching TRBD1. The missing CDR3 end, 3 residues past where the read stops, is filled in from the germline J gene. The V gene's germline CDR1 is SGHTA and CDR2 FQGNSA. The CDR3 runs 15 residues. The ends lost 4 bases at V and 1 base at J; junction bases unmatched: 4.

With respect to this clone: The junction does not match germline at one end; this may be a read error. The read is 3 residues too short to cover the CDR3 end, so that end is filled in from the germline J gene. The chain has TRBV5-1 and TRBJ2-7; D is perhaps TRBD1 (6 bases). The germline V gene has CDR1 SGHRS and CDR2 YFSETQ. The CDR3 totals 14 residues. CDR3 DNA, as far as it was read: TGCGCCAGCAGCACAGGGACGGACTCCTCCGAG. This translates into CASSTGTDSSE. Given in full, the CDR3 is CASSTGTDSSEQYF.

Regarding this clone: Coverage ceases 3 residues before the CDR3 finishes, and the germline J gene fills in the end. V usage is TRBV6-4 and J usage is TRBJ1-1; D is perhaps TRBD1 (6 bases). The CDR3 is 13 amino acids. Germline V gene data show CDR1 as MRHNA and CDR2 as SNTAGT. The CDR3 protein is CASSDSTQGKAFF. The DNA read from the CDR3 is TGTGCCAGCAGTGACTCGACGCAGGGGAAA.